This paragraph covers one TCR beta chain sequence. Its target is unknown. With 5 bases clipped from V and 3 bases from J, the junction kept 5 bases outside the gene matches. Germline CDR1 reads SGHRS; CDR2 reads YFSETQ. The CDR3 sequence is 15 residues long. These data belong to a study of identical twins. Regarding the study as a whole: Invariant populations such as MAIT and iNKT cells could partly muddle zero-insertion analyses. Where out-of-frame alpha sequences were twin-shared, they showed excess low generation probability.

TCRdb called the 5' RACE reads again in MiXCR, with one record for every CDR3 protein. Among some 500,000 distinct CDR3 sequences listed, 14% were seen once. The data also belong to a second study, concerning yellow fever vaccine responses in identical twins.

This receptor was obtained from a woman under 30 in good health. Sequencing was performed on CD4+ T cells sorted from blood. V and J are TRBV5-1 and TRBJ2-2, with TRBD2 matching 9 bases. CDR3 region: CASSQRLADTGELFF. In DNA, the CDR3 is TGCGCCAGCAGTCAAAGACTAGCGGACACCGGGGAGCTGTTTTTT. Using reference TRBV5-1 and TRBJ2-2 for the parts outside the CDR3, the full variable domain is KAGVTQTPRYLIKTRGQQVTLSCSPISGHRSVSWYQQTPGQGLQFLFEYFSETQRNKGNFPGRFSGRQFSNSRSEMNVSTLELGDSALYLCASSQRLADTGELFFGEGSRLTVL.